These 17 T cell receptor beta chains originate from one sample sequenced in a study of shared clonotypes between healthy human individuals. Profiling relied on immunoSEQ multiplex PCR, and the TCRdb table lists in-frame clones only, not all of them. The repertoire holds some 2,500,000 clones, with 93% as singletons. Sequenced input: naive CD4+ T cells from PBMCs. Sample subset: CD45RA+ positively selected. Receptors originate from a man aged 18 to 35 in good health. Some clones in this sample may be carry-over from other donors' samples.

This clone has just one count. The CDR3 spells CASSRQTGRNTEAFF. In DNA, the CDR3 is TGTGCCAGCAGCAGACAGACGGGCCGAAACACTGAAGCTTTCTTT. The J gene is TRBJ1-1, the V gene TRBV6-1, with a tentative D call TRBD1 (5 bases). Germline V gives CDR1 MNHNS, CDR2 SASEGT. V was shortened by 6 bases and J by 2 bases, with 16 bases between the two germline ends. The CDR3 covers 15 residues.

The chain carries TRBV30 and TRBJ1-2; D not resolved. Trimming removed 0 bases at V and 5 bases at J, with 16 bases between. CDR3 length: 15 residues. CDR1 GTSNPN and CDR2 SVGIG come from the germline V gene (reference sequence). The CDR3 DNA reads TGTGCCTGGAGTGTAGGAGAAACAAAGTCGTATGGCTACACCTTC. Its translation: CAWSVGETKSYGYTF.

V and J are TRBV4-2 and TRBJ1-2; weak D call: TRBD1 (5 bases). The CDR3 runs 15 residues. Trimming removed 4 bases at V and 5 bases at J, with 17 bases between. The germline CDR1 and CDR2 sequences are LGHNA and YNFKEQ. In nucleotides, the CDR3 is TGTGCCAGCAGCCCCGGGACGGATAGTAATTATGGCTACACCTTC. Translation: CASSPGTDSNYGYTF.

The chain links TRBV6-5 to TRBJ2-4, with TRBD2 identical over 10 bases. Germline-derived CDR1 and CDR2 are MNHEY and SVGAGI. The CDR3 runs 16 residues. V was clipped by 4 bases and J by 0 bases; unmatched bases: 3. The CDR3 protein is CASSFLAGVAKNIQYF. In DNA, the CDR3 is TGTGCCAGCAGTTTTCTAGCGGGGGTAGCCAAAAACATTCAGTACTTC.

CDR3 DNA: TGCAGTGAGGGCGGCTACACCTTC. This codes for CSEGGYTF. The chain has TRBV20-1 and TRBJ1-2; D uncertain. V lost 7 bases and J 8 bases, leaving 5 bases between the germline ends. Germline V gene lookup returns CDR1 DFQATT and CDR2 SNEGSKA (reference sequence). The length of the CDR3 is 8 residues.

This clone appeared a single time. The chain is built from TRBV7-3 and TRBJ2-2; D remains unclear. The CDR3 runs 15 residues. Trimming cost V 1 base and J 1 base, with 7 bases left between them. Germline CDR1 SGHTA, CDR2 FQGTGA. CDR3 sequence reads: CASSLSPMNTGELFF. The DNA of the CDR3 is TGTGCCAGCAGCTTAAGTCCGATGAACACCGGGGAGCTGTTTTTT. Combining the CDR3 with reference TRBV7-3 and TRBJ2-2 gives the whole variable domain GAGVSQTPSNKVTEKGKYVELRCDPISGHTALYWYRQSLGQGPEFLIYFQGTGAADDSGLPNDRFFAVRPEGSVSTLKIQRTERGDSAVYLCASSLSPMNTGELFFGEGSRLTVL.

The rearrangement links TRBV28 to TRBJ1-2, with 9 bases identical to TRBD1. The ends lost 4 bases at V and 4 bases at J; junction bases unmatched: 19. Germline V gives CDR1 MDHEN, CDR2 SYDVKM. The length of the CDR3 is 19 residues. The CDR3 sequence is CASSSATPSPGTGIYGYTF. In DNA, the CDR3 is TGTGCCAGCAGTTCCGCTACCCCCAGTCCCGGGACAGGGATCTATGGCTACACCTTC.

This clone was counted once. The chain employs TRBV5-1 and TRBJ1-1; no firm D call. The germline gives CDR1 SGHRS, CDR2 YFSETQ. Trimming left V 2 bases short and J 4 bases short, with 12 bases between. This CDR3 is 14 amino acids long. The chain's CDR3 is CASSFARGSTEAFF. CDR3 nucleotide sequence: TGCGCCAGCAGCTTCGCGCGGGGAAGCACTGAAGCTTTCTTT.

The rearrangement joins TRBV6-1 to TRBJ1-1, with a tentative D call TRBD1 (6 bases). CDR1 is MNHNS, CDR2 SASEGT, per germline. There are 15 residues in the CDR3. Trimming removed 6 bases from V and 0 bases from J, with 14 bases in between. CDR3 bases: TGTGCCAGCAGCCCAGGGGAGACAGTGAACACTGAAGCTTTCTTT. Protein sequence: CASSPGETVNTEAFF.

The chain joins TRBV28 to TRBJ1-6; D is unclear. CDR1 is MDHEN and CDR2 is SYDVKM in the germline V gene. Trimming left V 2 bases short and J 13 bases short, with 12 bases between. The CDR3 consists of 13 residues. The DNA for the CDR3 is TGTGCCAGCAGTTTAAGGGCAGAGGCGCCCCTCCACTTT. It specifies CASSLRAEAPLHF.

This clone occurred a few times. The sample contains more than one DNA sequence encoding this CDR3. This chain uses TRBV28 with TRBJ2-7, with TRBD1 as a possible D gene (6 bases). V dropped 5 bases and J dropped 1 base, with 6 bases sitting between them. Germline CDR1 reads MDHEN; CDR2 reads SYDVKM. The CDR3 runs to 12 residues. This CDR3 reads CASSTGSYEQYF. CDR3 in DNA: TGTGCCAGCAGTACAGGGTCCTACGAGCAGTACTTC.

The V call is TRBV18, the J call TRBJ1-4; D might be TRBD1 (6 bases). Between the trimmed V and J ends, which lost 0 bases and 7 bases, there was a span of 15 bases. Germline V gene data show CDR1 as KGHSH and CDR2 as LQKENI. CDR3 length equals 16 residues. CDR3: CASSPPPGGAREKLFF. CDR3 coding DNA: TGTGCCAGCTCACCACCCCCCGGGGGGGCGCGTGAAAAACTGTTTTTT.

The rearrangement uses TRBV29-1 and TRBJ2-7; D remains unclear. Germline assignment: CDR1 SQVTM and CDR2 ANQGSEA. Trimming left V 6 bases short and J 2 bases short, with 17 bases between. CDR3 size: 14 residues. Here the CDR3 reads CSVGKFSQAYEQYF. The CDR3 DNA follows: TGCAGCGTGGGTAAATTCTCCCAAGCCTACGAGCAGTACTTC.

The chain employs TRBV27 and TRBJ1-2; D uncertain. With 2 bases removed from V and 1 base from J, the gap between germline ends came to 17 bases. The CDR3 spans 17 residues. Per the germline V gene, CDR1 is MNHEY and CDR2 is SMNVEV (reference sequence). CDR3 loop: CASSLKFGETFNYGYTF. CDR3 DNA sequence: TGTGCCAGCAGTTTAAAGTTCGGGGAAACCTTTAACTATGGCTACACCTTC.

The chain is built from TRBV9 and TRBJ2-2; 9 nucleotides line up with TRBD1. With V trimmed by 4 bases and J by 4 bases, 5 bases remained unmatched. Germline loops: CDR1 SGDLS, CDR2 YYNGEE. The length of the CDR3 is 15 residues. The chain's CDR3 is CASSTTGGGTGELFF. The CDR3 DNA is TGTGCCAGCAGCACCACAGGGGGCGGCACCGGGGAGCTGTTTTTT. The variable domain in full, completed from reference TRBV9 and TRBJ2-2, reads DSGVTQTPKHLITATGQRVTLRCSPRSGDLSVYWYQQSLDQGLQFLIQYYNGEERAKGNILERFSAQQFPDLHSELNLSSLELGDSALYFCASSTTGGGTGELFFGEGSRLTVL.

As regards this clone: Other DNA sequences in the sample encode the same CDR3. The chain combines TRBV2 with TRBJ1-5, with 9 bases fitting TRBD1. Germline V gene sequence: CDR1 SNHLY, CDR2 FYNNEI. The CDR3 has 14 amino acids. The J segment lost 7 bases and the V segment lost 6 bases, leaving 7 bases of the junction unmatched. DNA for the CDR3: TGTGCCAGCAGCCGGGACAGGGCTAACCAGCCCCAGCATTTT. Its protein product is CASSRDRANQPQHF.

The chain is built from TRBV10-3 and TRBJ2-1; possibly TRBD1 or TRBD2 for D (5 bases each). The CDR3 is made up of 15 amino acids. Germline V gives CDR1 ENHRY, CDR2 SYGVKD. V shed 0 bases and J shed 8 bases, with 14 bases lying between them. The CDR3 DNA is TGTGCCATCAGTGAGTCAAGGGGACCTGGTGATGAGCAGTTCTTC. It codes for CAISESRGPGDEQFF.